A selection of T cell receptor beta chains follows, all from one sample in a study of T cell changes during pregnancy in multiple sclerosis. Assay: immunoSEQ multiplex PCR; the TCRdb copy retains only in-frame clones and omits some. The sample records around 100,000 clones, approximately 90% being singletons. The material sequenced was peripheral blood, taken after pregnancy. The receptors were gathered from a female donor with multiple sclerosis, enrolled in a pregnancy study. The CDR3 runs from the conserved cysteine through the conserved F or W. A D gene is named only where the DNA matches it firmly. Some rows have no size entry. The others give once, few or many, or a class for an expanded clone.

V	D	size	J	CDR3	DNA
TRBV19	TRBD1	NA	TRBJ1-2	CASSIPPGGENYGYTF	TGTGCCAGTAGTATCCCACCAGGGGGCGAAAACTATGGCTACACCTTC
TRBV2	NA	NA	TRBJ2-2	CASSAARSTGELFF	TGTGCCAGCAGTGCCGCTCGGAGTACCGGGGAGCTGTTTTTT
TRBV18	NA	NA	TRBJ2-3	CASSPEGGSRLSTDTQYF	TGTGCCAGCTCACCGGAGGGGGGGTCAAGACTTAGCACAGATACGCAGTATTTT
TRBV5-6	TRBD1	once	TRBJ2-5	CASSFGTGRETQYF	TGTGCCAGCAGCTTCGGGACAGGAAGAGAGACCCAGTACTTC
TRBV10-3	NA	NA	TRBJ1-6	CATRTPSSNSPLHF	TGTGCCACCCGTACACCGTCCAGTAATTCACCCCTCCACTTT
TRBV18	NA	once	TRBJ2-7	CASSPPGPIYEQYF	TGTGCCAGCTCACCGCCGGGTCCGATCTACGAGCAGTACTTC
TRBV7-9	NA	once	TRBJ2-1	CASSPGTSVEQFF	TGTGCCAGCAGCCCCGGGACATCGGTTGAGCAGTTCTTC
TRBV13	NA	NA	TRBJ2-5	CASSFGAGETQYF	TGTGCCAGCAGCTTCGGAGCTGGGGAGACCCAGTACTTC
TRBV5-4	NA	NA	TRBJ2-1	CASSLGPYNEQFF	TGTGCCAGCAGTCTGGGGCCATACAATGAGCAGTTCTTC
TRBV2	TRBD1	NA	TRBJ2-7	CASTGQEGEQYF	TGTGCCAGCACGGGACAGGAGGGCGAGCAGTACTTC
TRBV19	NA	NA	TRBJ1-6	CATMGPTNSPLHF	TGTGCCACGATGGGGCCCACGAATTCACCCCTCCACTTT
TRBV29-1	NA	NA	TRBJ1-1	CSVVETGITEAFF	TGCAGCGTTGTTGAAACCGGGATCACTGAAGCTTTCTTT
TRBV9	NA	NA	TRBJ2-1	CASSVAPGDNEQFF	TGTGCCAGCAGCGTAGCTCCCGGGGACAATGAGCAGTTCTTC
TRBV9	NA	NA	TRBJ2-3	CASSDVNRGTDTQYF	TGTGCCAGCAGCGATGTAAACCGGGGCACAGATACGCAGTATTTT
TRBV11-2	NA	NA	TRBJ2-5	CASSFRDIQETQYF	TGTGCCAGCAGCTTTCGGGACATCCAAGAGACCCAGTACTTC
TRBV27	TRBD1	NA	TRBJ1-1	CASSQTGGRAEAFF	TGTGCCAGCAGTCAAACAGGGGGGAGAGCTGAAGCTTTCTTT
TRBV5-4	TRBD1	NA	TRBJ1-2	CASSGDTGASYGYTF	TGTGCCAGCAGCGGTGATACAGGGGCCAGCTATGGCTACACCTTC
TRBV25-1	NA	NA	TRBJ1-3	CASSDAPGAGNTIYF	TGTGCCAGCAGTGACGCCCCAGGGGCTGGAAACACCATATATTTT
TRBV4-1	TRBD1	once	TRBJ2-3	CASSYASGTEGYF	TGCGCCAGCAGCTACGCATCCGGGACAGAGGGATATTTT
TRBV10-3	NA	NA	TRBJ2-2	CAISEPPPQGRTGELFF	TGTGCCATCAGTGAGCCCCCCCCGCAGGGGCGGACCGGGGAGCTGTTTTTT
TRBV2	NA	NA	TRBJ2-3	CASSEAGGRVNTDTQYF	TGTGCCAGCAGTGAAGCGGGGGGGCGGGTTAACACAGATACGCAGTATTTT
TRBV11-3	NA	once	TRBJ1-3	CASSSGQPKFGGNTIYF	TGTGCCAGCAGCTCTGGACAGCCCAAGTTTGGAGGAAACACCATATATTTT
TRBV6-1	TRBD1	NA	TRBJ2-7	CASSELSNRGMAEQYF	TGTGCCAGCAGTGAACTTAGTAACAGGGGGATGGCCGAGCAGTACTTC
TRBV18	TRBD2	NA	TRBJ2-3	CASSPLPGLAGGTDTQYF	TGTGCCAGCTCACCGCTACCGGGACTAGCGGGAGGCACAGATACGCAGTATTTT
TRBV9	TRBD2	NA	TRBJ2-3	CASSALAGGFTDTQYF	TGTGCCAGCAGCGCCTTAGCGGGGGGGTTCACAGATACGCAGTATTTT
TRBV15	TRBD1	NA	TRBJ2-7	CATTPDRVTGEQYF	TGTGCCACCACCCCGGACAGGGTAACGGGCGAGCAGTACTTC